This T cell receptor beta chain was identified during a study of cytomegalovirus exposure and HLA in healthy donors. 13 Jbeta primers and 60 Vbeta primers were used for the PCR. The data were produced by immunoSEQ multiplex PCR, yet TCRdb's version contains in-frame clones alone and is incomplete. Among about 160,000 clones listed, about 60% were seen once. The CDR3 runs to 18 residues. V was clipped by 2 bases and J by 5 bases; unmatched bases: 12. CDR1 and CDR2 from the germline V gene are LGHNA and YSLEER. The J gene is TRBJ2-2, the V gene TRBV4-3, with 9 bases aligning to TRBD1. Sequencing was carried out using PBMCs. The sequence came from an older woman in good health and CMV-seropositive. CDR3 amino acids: CASSQSFRDRAGTGELFF. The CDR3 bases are TGCGCCAGCAGCCAATCATTCCGGGACAGGGCGGGAACCGGGGAGCTGTTTTTT.